This T cell receptor (beta chain) was recorded in a study of blood T cell repertoires in COVID-19. Whole-study context: Sample material is recorded as cDNA or gDNA derived from T cells, B-cell-depleted T cells, or PBMCs.

The table lists this clone with a few counts. In the original processing: Researchers report that nucleated cell counts were estimated from reference gene primer amplification. Data came from immunoSEQ multiplex PCR; TCRdb stores just in-frame clones and leaves some out. For V, J and clone size, that table is used; D and trimming come from the DNA. This sample carries around 130,000 clones, about 84% of them seen once, and the ten largest clones take less than 15%. The clonotype comes from a woman aged 60-70 years with acute or convalescent COVID-19. Sequenced sample: peripheral blood.

CDR3 protein: CASRRTRDNTEAFF. CDR3 in DNA: TGTGCCAGCAGACGGACGAGGGATAACACTGAAGCTTTCTTT. The chain couples TRBV27 to TRBJ1-1, with D unclear. V lost 6 bases to trimming and J lost 2 bases, with 13 bases between them. Germline values: CDR1 MNHEY, CDR2 SMNVEV (reference sequence). The CDR3 runs 14 residues.